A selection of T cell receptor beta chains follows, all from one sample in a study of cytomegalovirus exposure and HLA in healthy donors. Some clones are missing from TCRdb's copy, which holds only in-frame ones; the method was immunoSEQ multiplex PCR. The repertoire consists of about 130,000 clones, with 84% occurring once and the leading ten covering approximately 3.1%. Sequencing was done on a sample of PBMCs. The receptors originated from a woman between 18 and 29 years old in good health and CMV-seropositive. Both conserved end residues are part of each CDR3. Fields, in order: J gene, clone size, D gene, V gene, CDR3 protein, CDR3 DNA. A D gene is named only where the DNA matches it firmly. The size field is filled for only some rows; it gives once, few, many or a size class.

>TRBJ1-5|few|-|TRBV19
CASREGLGNQPQHF
TGTGCCAGTAGAGAGGGCCTTGGCAATCAGCCCCAGCATTTT
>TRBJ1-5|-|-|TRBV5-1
CASSSEGQQPQHF
TGCGCCAGCAGCTCCGAGGGTCAACAGCCCCAGCATTTT
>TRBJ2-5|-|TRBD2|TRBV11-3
CASSSGGASETQYF
TGTGCCAGCAGTAGCGGGGGGGCCTCGGAGACCCAGTACTTC
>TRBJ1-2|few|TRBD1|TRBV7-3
CASSSRGTGSQGGYTF
TGTGCCAGCAGCAGCCGTGGGACAGGATCCCAGGGGGGCTACACCTTC
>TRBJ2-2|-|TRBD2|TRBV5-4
CASSLVLAGNTGELFF
TGTGCCAGCAGCTTGGTACTAGCGGGGAACACCGGGGAGCTGTTTTTT
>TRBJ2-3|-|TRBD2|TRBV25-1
CASSEGGADTQYF
TGTGCCAGCAGTGAGGGGGGGGCAGATACGCAGTATTTT
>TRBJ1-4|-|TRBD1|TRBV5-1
CASSAQGAVGEKLFF
TGCGCCAGCAGCGCACAGGGGGCGGTCGGAGAAAAACTGTTTTTT
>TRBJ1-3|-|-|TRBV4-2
CASSQEGQSSGNTIYF
TGTGCCAGCAGCCAAGAGGGGCAGAGCTCTGGAAACACCATATATTTT
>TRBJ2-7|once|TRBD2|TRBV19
CASSMATSGGPYEQYF
TGTGCCAGTAGTATGGCGACTAGCGGGGGCCCCTACGAGCAGTACTTC
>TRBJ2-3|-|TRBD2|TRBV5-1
CASSLGLAGTDTQYF
TGCGCCAGCAGCTTGGGACTAGCGGGGACAGATACGCAGTATTTT
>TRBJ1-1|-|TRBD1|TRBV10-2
CASRRDSRTEAFF
TGCGCCAGCAGGCGGGACAGTCGGACTGAAGCTTTCTTT
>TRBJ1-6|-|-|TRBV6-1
CASILRVGNSPLHF
TGTGCCAGCATTCTCAGGGTTGGGAATTCACCCCTCCACTTT
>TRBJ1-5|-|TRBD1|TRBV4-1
CASSPAGTGNQPQHF
TGCGCCAGCAGCCCTGCCGGGACAGGGAATCAGCCCCAGCATTTT
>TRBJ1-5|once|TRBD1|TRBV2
CASTPRGNQPQHF
TGTGCCAGCACCCCCAGGGGGAATCAGCCCCAGCATTTT
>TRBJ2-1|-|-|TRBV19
CASKEQVSSYNEQFF
TGTGCCAGTAAAGAACAGGTTAGCTCCTACAATGAGCAGTTCTTC
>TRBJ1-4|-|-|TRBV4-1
CASSRGVTANEKLFF
TGCGCCAGCAGCCGCGGAGTGACAGCTAATGAAAAACTGTTTTTT
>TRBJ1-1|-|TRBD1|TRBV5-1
CASSSDRTGNTEAFF
TGCGCCAGCAGCTCCGACCGGACAGGGAACACTGAAGCTTTCTTT
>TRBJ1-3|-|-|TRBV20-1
CSARSGNTIYF
TGCAGTGCCCGTTCTGGAAACACCATATATTTT
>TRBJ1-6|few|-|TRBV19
CASTRGPNSPLHF
TGTGCCAGTACCCGAGGCCCTAATTCACCCCTCCACTTT
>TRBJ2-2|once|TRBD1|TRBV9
CASSPEGASSGELFF
TGTGCCAGCAGCCCCGAGGGGGCGAGTAGCGGGGAGCTGTTTTTT
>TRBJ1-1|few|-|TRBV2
CASHVLWGLEAFF
TGTGCCAGCCACGTGTTGTGGGGCCTTGAAGCTTTCTTT
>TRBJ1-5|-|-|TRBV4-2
CASSQTSRDQPQHF
TGTGCCAGCAGCCAAACATCCAGGGATCAGCCCCAGCATTTT
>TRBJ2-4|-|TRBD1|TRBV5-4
CASSLQGAIGNIQYF
TGTGCCAGCAGTTTGCAGGGGGCGATCGGGAACATTCAGTACTTC
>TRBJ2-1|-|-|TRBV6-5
CASSYSGRLDNEQFF
TGTGCCAGCAGTTACTCGGGACGACTAGACAATGAGCAGTTCTTC
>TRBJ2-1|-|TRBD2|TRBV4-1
CASSQDYIAGEVAFF
TGCGCCAGCAGCCAAGATTACATAGCGGGGGAAGTAGCGTTCTTC
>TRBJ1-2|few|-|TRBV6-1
CASSEGLGPNYGYTF
TGTGCCAGCAGTGAAGGTCTAGGTCCTAACTATGGCTACACCTTC
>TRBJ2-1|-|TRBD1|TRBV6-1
CASHRDSLYNEQFF
TGTGCCTCCCACCGGGACAGCCTCTACAATGAGCAGTTCTTC
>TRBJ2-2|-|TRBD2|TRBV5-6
CASSLSAGSFTGELFF
TGTGCCAGCAGCTTGTCAGCGGGGTCTTTCACCGGGGAGCTGTTTTTT
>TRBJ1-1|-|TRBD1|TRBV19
CASSATGGADTEAFF
TGTGCCAGTAGTGCCACAGGGGGCGCGGACACTGAAGCTTTCTTT